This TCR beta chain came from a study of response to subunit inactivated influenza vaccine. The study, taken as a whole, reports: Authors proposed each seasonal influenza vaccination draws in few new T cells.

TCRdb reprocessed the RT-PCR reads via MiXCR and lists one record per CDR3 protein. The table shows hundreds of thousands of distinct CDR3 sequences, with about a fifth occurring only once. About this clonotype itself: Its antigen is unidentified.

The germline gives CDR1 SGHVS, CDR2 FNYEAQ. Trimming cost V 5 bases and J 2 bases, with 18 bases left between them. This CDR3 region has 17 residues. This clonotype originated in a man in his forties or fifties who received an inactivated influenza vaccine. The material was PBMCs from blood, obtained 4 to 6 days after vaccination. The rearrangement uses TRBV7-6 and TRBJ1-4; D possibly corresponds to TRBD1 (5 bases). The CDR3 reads CASSPARVEGTNEKLFF. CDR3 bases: TGTGCCAGCAGCCCTGCCAGGGTAGAAGGGACTAATGAAAAACTGTTTTTT.